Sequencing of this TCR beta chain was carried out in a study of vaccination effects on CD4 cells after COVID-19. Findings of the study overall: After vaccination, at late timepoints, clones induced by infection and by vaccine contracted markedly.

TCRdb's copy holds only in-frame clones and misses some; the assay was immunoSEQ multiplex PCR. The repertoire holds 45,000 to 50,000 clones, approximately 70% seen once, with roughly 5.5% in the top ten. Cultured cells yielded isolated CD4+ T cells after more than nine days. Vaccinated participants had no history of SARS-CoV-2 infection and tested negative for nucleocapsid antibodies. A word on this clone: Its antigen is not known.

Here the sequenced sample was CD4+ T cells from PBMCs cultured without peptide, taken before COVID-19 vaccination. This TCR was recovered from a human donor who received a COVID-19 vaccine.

CDR3 residues: CASSQVTGSSGANVLTF. The CDR3 coding sequence is TGTGCCAGCAGCCAAGTTACGGGCAGCTCTGGGGCCAACGTCCTGACTTTC. The chain uses TRBV3-1 (or the pseudogene TRBV3-2) and TRBJ2-6; D remains ambiguous. The germline V gene encodes CDR1 LGHDT and CDR2 YNNKEL (reference sequence). The CDR3 totals 17 residues. Trimming removed 1 base at V and 0 bases at J, with 10 bases between.